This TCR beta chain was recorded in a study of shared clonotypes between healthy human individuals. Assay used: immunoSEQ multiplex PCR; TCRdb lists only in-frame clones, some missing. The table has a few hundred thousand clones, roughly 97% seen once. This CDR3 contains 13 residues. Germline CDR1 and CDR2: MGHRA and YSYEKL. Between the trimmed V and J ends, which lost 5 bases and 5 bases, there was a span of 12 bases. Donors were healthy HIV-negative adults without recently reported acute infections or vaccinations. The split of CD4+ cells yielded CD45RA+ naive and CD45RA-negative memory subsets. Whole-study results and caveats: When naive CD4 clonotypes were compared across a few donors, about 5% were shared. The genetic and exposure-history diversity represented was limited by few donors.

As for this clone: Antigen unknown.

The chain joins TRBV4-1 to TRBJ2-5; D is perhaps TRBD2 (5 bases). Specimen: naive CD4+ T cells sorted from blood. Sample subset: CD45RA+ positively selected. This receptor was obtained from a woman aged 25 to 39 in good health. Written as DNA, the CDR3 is TGCGCCAGCAGCTTGAGGGTTAGGGAGACCCAGTACTTC. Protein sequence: CASSLRVRETQYF.